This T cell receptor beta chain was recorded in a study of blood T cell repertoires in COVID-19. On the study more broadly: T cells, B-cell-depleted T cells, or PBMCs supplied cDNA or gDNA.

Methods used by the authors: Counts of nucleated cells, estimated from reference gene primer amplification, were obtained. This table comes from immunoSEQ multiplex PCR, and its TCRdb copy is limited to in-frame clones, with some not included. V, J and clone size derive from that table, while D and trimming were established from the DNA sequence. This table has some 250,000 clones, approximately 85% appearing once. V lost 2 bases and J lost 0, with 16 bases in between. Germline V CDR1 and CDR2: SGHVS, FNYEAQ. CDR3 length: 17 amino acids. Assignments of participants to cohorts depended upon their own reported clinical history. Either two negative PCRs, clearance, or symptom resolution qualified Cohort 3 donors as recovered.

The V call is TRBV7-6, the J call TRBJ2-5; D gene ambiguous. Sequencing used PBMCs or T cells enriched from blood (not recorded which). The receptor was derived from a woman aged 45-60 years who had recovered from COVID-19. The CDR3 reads CASSLSASTEYQETQYF. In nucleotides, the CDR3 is TGTGCCAGCAGCTTAAGTGCGTCGACGGAGTACCAAGAGACCCAGTACTTC.